The TCR beta chain under discussion was sequenced for a study of cytomegalovirus exposure and HLA in healthy donors. Primers for the PCR totalled 60 Vbeta and 13 Jbeta. Produced via immunoSEQ multiplex PCR; TCRdb's table is partial and in-frame only. This sample yields approximately 110,000 clones, of which about 80% are seen a single time; roughly 1.9% belongs to the top ten. Turning to this clone: Its antigen is unidentified.

Overall study results and limits: The authors confirmed in vitro that a few CMV-associated chains were specific for CMV antigens.

The V gene's germline CDR1 is SGHVS and CDR2 FNYEAQ. V lost 1 base, J lost 4 bases, and 11 bases lay in between. The CDR3 length is 14 residues. Source material: PBMCs. The J gene is TRBJ2-7, the V gene TRBV7-6; tentative D call: TRBD2 (7 bases). The clonotype was recovered from a man aged 25 to 40 in good health and CMV-seronegative. The CDR3 loop is CASSLGGGAYEQYF. In DNA form, the CDR3 reads TGTGCCAGCAGCTTAGGTGGGGGGGCATACGAGCAGTACTTC.